The 6 T cell receptor beta chains given below trace back to one sample, sequenced in a study of shared clonotypes between healthy human individuals (dated by TCRdb to 2020 to 2021). The receptor library was made with the immunoSEQ multiplex PCR assay. Held by TCRdb, this immuneACCESS table contains in-frame sequences only and omits some clones. Under half of the omission traces to an unresolved V gene where checked; the cause of the rest is unknown. This sample is represented by about 470,000 clones; about 85% of them were singletons. The ten largest make up roughly an eighth of the sample. Sequencing was performed on PBMCs. The receptors come from a woman aged 40 to 50 in good health. Some clones in this sample may be carry-over from other donors' samples.

The chain couples TRBV2 to TRBJ2-1, with D tentatively TRBD1 (6 bases). The CDR3 contains 15 residues. V was shortened by 4 bases and J by 0 bases, with 10 bases between the two germline ends. From germline, CDR1 is SNHLY and CDR2 FYNNEI. CDR3 nucleotides: TGTGCCAGCAGTGGAGGACAGAGCTCCTACAATGAGCAGTTCTTC. Protein: CASSGGQSSYNEQFF.

The V gene is TRBV7-8, the J gene TRBJ1-5; D call uncertain. This CDR3 is 13 amino acids long. V dropped 1 base and J dropped 6 bases, with 7 bases sitting between them. Germline V lookup: CDR1 SGHVS, CDR2 FQNEAQ. CDR3 nucleotide sequence: TGTGCCAGCAGCTTAGGTCCCGGTCAGCCCCAGCATTTT. Protein sequence: CASSLGPGQPQHF. The whole variable domain, filled in from reference TRBV7-8 and TRBJ1-5, reads GAGVSQSPRYKVAKRGQDVALRCDPISGHVSLFWYQQALGQGPEFLTYFQNEAQLDKSGLPSDRFFAERPEGSVSTLKIQRTQQEDSAVYLCASSLGPGQPQHFGDGTRLSIL.

The chain is built from TRBV9 and TRBJ2-4; D is possibly TRBD2 (5 bases). Germline V gives CDR1 SGDLS, CDR2 YYNGEE. Trimming cost V 0 bases and J 0 bases, with 13 bases left between them. This CDR3 has 17 amino acids. The CDR3 coding sequence is TGTGCCAGCAGCGTAGGCGAGGGTGGACTAGCCAAAAACATTCAGTACTTC. Its translation: CASSVGEGGLAKNIQYF.

The V and J genes are TRBV15 and TRBJ1-5; TRBD1 agrees at 7 bases. Germline CDR1 and CDR2: LNHNV and YYDKDF (reference sequence). V was pared by 2 bases and J by 7 bases, with 5 bases of the junction left unmatched. This CDR3 region has 14 residues. As DNA, the CDR3 is TGTGCCACCAGCAGACGGACAGGAGTCCAGCCCCAGCATTTT. Translating it yields CATSRRTGVQPQHF.

Notes on this clone: The missing conserved phenylalanine or tryptophan at the end of this CDR3 makes a read error likely. V gene TRBV28 combines with J gene TRBJ2-7; D is possibly TRBD2 (5 bases). The V gene lost 4 bases and the J gene lost 3 bases, with 13 bases spanning the gap. The CDR3 is 14 amino acids. CDR1 MDHEN and CDR2 SYDVKM come from the germline V gene. For the CDR3, the DNA is TGTGCCAGCAGTTATCCCGGAACTAGCTACGAGCAGTACCTC. Protein product: CASSYPGTSYEQYL.

At least ten counts were recorded for this clone. V and J are TRBV28 and TRBJ2-5, with TRBD2 matching over 11 bases. CDR1 and CDR2 (germline): MDHEN, SYDVKM. CDR3 size: 19 residues. The J segment lost 1 base and the V segment lost 3 bases, leaving 13 bases of the junction unmatched. CDR3 in amino acids: CASSFSRTSGLKIQETQYF. Here the CDR3 DNA reads TGTGCCAGCAGTTTCTCCCGGACTAGCGGGCTTAAGATCCAAGAGACCCAGTACTTC.